The TCR beta chain under discussion was sequenced for a study of cytomegalovirus exposure and HLA in healthy donors. Study as a whole: Within an early data release were about 85 million unique TCRs drawn from HLA-typed donors. Study-level results: Among the CMV-associated chains, a few were confirmed in vitro as specific for CMV antigens. Another analysis was done later, and it associated around 17,000 TCR beta sequences with HLA alleles at 0.05 false discovery rate. Available immune exposure information covered CMV serostatus only.

With 60 Vbeta and 13 Jbeta primers, the PCR was carried out. This table comes from immunoSEQ multiplex PCR, and its TCRdb copy is limited to in-frame clones, with some not included. Altogether 95,000 to 130,000 clones are present, 9.5% being singletons, with the ten largest covering over 2.5%. In its sample, this clone was seen a few times. Its specificity is not known. V shed 5 bases, J shed 7 bases, and the junction held 8 bases outside the gene matches. The germline CDR1 and CDR2 sequences are SEHNR and FQNEAQ (reference sequence). This CDR3 comprises 15 residues. The gene calls are TRBV7-9 and TRBJ2-1; the match to TRBD2 covers 10 bases. The origin of this receptor is a man aged 25-40 years in good health and CMV-seronegative. The sequencing input was PBMCs. The DNA for the CDR3 is TGTGCCAGCAGCCTACCTAGCGGGAGTTGGAATGAGCAGTTCTTC. Protein: CASSLPSGSWNEQFF. The complete variable domain, with remaining parts taken from reference TRBV7-9 and TRBJ2-1, reads DTGVSQNPRHKITKRGQNVTFRCDPISEHNRLYWYRQTLGQGPEFLTYFQNEAQLEKSRLLSDRFSAERPKGSFSTLEIQRTEQGDSAMYLCASSLPSGSWNEQFFGPGTRLTVL.